These 32 T cell receptor beta chains share one sample of origin, sequenced in a study of blood T cell repertoires in COVID-19 (dated by TCRdb to about 2020). Libraries were prepared through the immunoSEQ multiplex PCR assay. Sourced from immuneACCESS, this table was stored by TCRdb with only in-frame sequences that have V and J called. A share of the clones is absent; for the studies checked, an unresolved V gene accounts for under half, and the remainder has no known explanation. The sample table records around 110,000 clones; around 78% of these occur just once. The leading ten clones occupy about 2.2% of the sample. Sequencing used peripheral blood. Receptors originate from a man in his thirties or forties with acute or convalescent COVID-19.

This clone was detected only once. The chain has TRBV6-5 and TRBJ1-6; no firm D call. Germline CDR1 MNHEY, CDR2 SVGAGI. CDR3 length: 15 residues. V lost 5 bases and J 10 bases, leaving 18 bases between the germline ends. CDR3 coding DNA: TGTGCCAGCAGTCCCGGACTATCCTCAGGATCACCCCTCCACTTT. Translating it yields CASSPGLSSGSPLHF.

The chain couples TRBV5-8 to TRBJ2-3; TRBD2 might be the D (6 bases). CDR3 length: 14 amino acids. V dropped 4 bases and J dropped 3 bases, with 12 bases sitting between them. In germline, CDR1 is SGHTS, CDR2 YDEGEE. The CDR3 loop reads CASSGRDSTDTQYF. CDR3 sequence (DNA): TGTGCCAGCAGCGGTCGGGACTCAACAGATACGCAGTATTTT.

The chain is built from TRBV13 and TRBJ1-4, with D perhaps matching TRBD1 (5 bases). The V and J ends lost 5 bases and 4 bases respectively, with 11 bases between them. Germline V CDR1 and CDR2: PRHDT, FYEKMQ (reference sequence). CDR3 length equals 14 residues. The CDR3, as DNA: TGTGCCAGCAGCCCGGGGGTCGGTAATGAAAAACTGTTTTTT. This sequence encodes CASSPGVGNEKLFF.

J is TRBJ1-1 and V is TRBV5-8, with 7 bases that match TRBD1. Germline CDR1 reads SGHTS; CDR2 reads YDEGEE. There are 16 residues in the CDR3. The ends lost 0 bases at V and 0 bases at J; junction bases unmatched: 5. The CDR3 reads CASSLGGGPLNTEAFF. CDR3 coding DNA: TGTGCCAGCAGCTTGGGAGGGGGCCCTCTGAACACTGAAGCTTTCTTT.

V gene TRBV9 combines with J gene TRBJ1-1; the D gene is possibly TRBD1 (6 bases). This CDR3 is built from 15 residues. The germline V gene has CDR1 SGDLS and CDR2 YYNGEE. Trimming cost V 4 bases and J 5 bases, with 18 bases left between them. CDR3 sequence reads: CASSPRGRGRTEAFF. CDR3 DNA: TGTGCCAGCAGCCCGAGGGGCAGGGGTCGGACTGAAGCTTTCTTT.

This sequence joins TRBV7-2 and TRBJ1-6; D possibly corresponds to TRBD1 (5 bases). Trimming stripped 5 bases from V and 5 bases from J, with 10 bases between. The CDR3 sequence is 14 residues long. Per germline, CDR1 SGHTA and CDR2 FQGNSA. For the CDR3, the DNA is TGTGCCAGCAGCCAGGGACTGAATAATTCACCCCTCCACTTT. Translation: CASSQGLNNSPLHF.

The chain joins TRBV7-2 to TRBJ1-2; D is ambiguous. This CDR3 comprises 14 residues. V lost 1 base and J lost 2, with 8 bases in between. Germline V lookup: CDR1 SGHTA, CDR2 FQGNSA. CDR3 in amino acids: CASSLGPVNYGYTF. The CDR3 nucleotides read TGTGCCAGCAGCTTAGGTCCCGTCAACTATGGCTACACCTTC.

A single count supports this clone. The chain combines TRBV5-1 with TRBJ1-5; D unresolved. In germline, CDR1 is SGHRS, CDR2 YFSETQ. The CDR3 spans 15 residues. V was clipped by 0 bases and J by 0 bases, with 7 bases between them. The DNA for the CDR3 is TGCGCCAGCAGCTTGGGACACAATAGCAATCAGCCCCAGCATTTT. Encoded protein: CASSLGHNSNQPQHF.

This clone appeared once. The rearrangement uses TRBV19 and TRBJ1-4; no firm D call. CDR1 and CDR2 (germline): LNHDA, SQIVND (reference sequence). This CDR3 has 13 residues. The germline V and J ends were trimmed by 3 bases and 4 bases, with 6 bases remaining between them. CDR3 nucleotides: TGTGCCAGTAGTATGGCCTTTAATGAAAAACTGTTTTTT. Its translation: CASSMAFNEKLFF.

This chain connects TRBV15 to TRBJ2-3; TRBD2 matches at 10 bases. V trimming: 4 bases; J trimming: 1 base; junction bases outside the gene matches: 2. Per germline, CDR1 LNHNV and CDR2 YYDKDF (reference sequence). The length of the CDR3 is 15 residues. As DNA, the CDR3 is TGTGCCACCAGCATTGGGACTAGCGGCACAGATACGCAGTATTTT. The encoded protein is CATSIGTSGTDTQYF. Looking up the rest from reference TRBV15 and TRBJ2-3 gives the full variable domain: DAMVIQNPRYQVTQFGKPVTLSCSQTLNHNVMYWYQQKSSQAPKLLFHYYDKDFNNEADTPDNFQSRRPNTSFCFLDIRSPGLGDTAMYLCATSIGTSGTDTQYFGPGTRLTVL.

This clone was detected only once. V gene TRBV6-6 combines with J gene TRBJ2-1; 10 bases agree with TRBD2. The CDR3 length is 13 residues. Germline V gene sequence: CDR1 MNHNY, CDR2 SVGAGI (reference sequence). The CDR3 region has the DNA TGTGCTAGCGGGAGGTCCTCGGACAATGAGCAGTTCTTC. It is translated as CASGRSSDNEQFF.

The rearrangement links TRBV30 to TRBJ1-1; D may be TRBD1 (5 bases). V shed 4 bases and J shed 5 bases, with 14 bases lying between them. The CDR3 loop spans 13 amino acids. Per germline, CDR1 GTSNPN and CDR2 SVGIG (reference sequence). For the CDR3, the DNA is TGTGCCTGGACAGGGCGGGGAGGGACTGAAGCTTTCTTT. Translating it yields CAWTGRGGTEAFF.

The J gene is TRBJ2-5, the V gene TRBV5-6; D is undetermined. V was pared by 2 bases and J by 6 bases, with 5 bases between. Germline CDR1 SGHDT, CDR2 YYEEEE. The CDR3 consists of 11 residues. DNA for the CDR3: TGTGCCAGCAGCTTTGAGAAGACCCAGTACTTC. Amino acid sequence: CASSFEKTQYF.

V usage is TRBV13 and J usage is TRBJ1-3, with D maybe TRBD1 (6 bases). CDR3 size: 16 residues. Germline assignment: CDR1 PRHDT and CDR2 FYEKMQ (reference sequence). The germline V and J ends were trimmed by 3 bases and 0 bases, with 12 bases remaining between them. The CDR3 DNA reads as TGTGCCAGCAGCTTCGGACAGCGCGGCTCTGGAAACACCATATATTTT. Translating it yields CASSFGQRGSGNTIYF.

The gene calls are TRBV14 and TRBJ1-1; D not resolved. Trimming took off 2 bases at V and 0 bases at J, with 4 bases between the two ends. The CDR3 runs to 13 residues. The germline V gene has CDR1 SGHDN and CDR2 FVKESK. CDR3 coding DNA: TGTGCCAGCAGCCAACTAGTGAACACTGAAGCTTTCTTT. Its protein product is CASSQLVNTEAFF. Full variable domain (missing parts from reference TRBV14 and TRBJ1-1): EAGVTQFPSHSVIEKGQTVTLRCDPISGHDNLYWYRRVMGKEIKFLLHFVKESKQDESGMPNNRFLAERTGGTYSTLKVQPAELEDSGVYFCASSQLVNTEAFFGQGTRLTVV.

This chain uses TRBV19 with TRBJ1-1; 10 nucleotides line up with TRBD1. The CDR3 runs to 15 residues. V gave up 7 bases and J gave up 3 bases; unmatched junction bases: 8. Germline CDR1 LNHDA, CDR2 SQIVND (reference sequence). The CDR3 loop is CASTSGTGEDTEAFF. CDR3 DNA: TGTGCCAGTACCTCGGGGACAGGGGAGGACACTGAAGCTTTCTTT.

This clone has more than one count but fewer than ten. V gene TRBV27 combines with J gene TRBJ1-5; D is possibly TRBD1 (5 bases). Germline loops: CDR1 MNHEY, CDR2 SMNVEV (reference sequence). CDR3 length: 15 residues. Trimming removed 0 bases at V and 0 bases at J, with 6 bases between. This CDR3 is CASSLSQGSNQPQHF. CDR3 nucleotide sequence: TGTGCCAGCAGTTTATCGCAGGGTAGCAATCAGCCCCAGCATTTT.

On this clone: This sample includes further DNA sequences coding for the same CDR3. The genes are TRBV29-1 and TRBJ2-2, with D possibly matching TRBD2 (6 bases). This CDR3 has 14 amino acids. V gave up 6 bases and J gave up 2 bases, with 13 bases separating them. Germline loops: CDR1 SQVTM, CDR2 ANQGSEA. DNA of the CDR3: TGCAGCGTGGGTCTGGGGGGTAACACCGGGGAGCTGTTTTTT. Protein product: CSVGLGGNTGELFF.

This clone was seen only a few times. The chain employs TRBV30 and TRBJ2-7; perhaps TRBD1 as D (5 bases). CDR1 GTSNPN and CDR2 SVGIG come from the germline V gene (reference sequence). The CDR3 consists of 13 residues. V shed 0 bases and J shed 4 bases, with 10 bases lying between them. The CDR3 loop is CAWSVRQGYEQYF. CDR3 coding DNA: TGTGCCTGGAGTGTACGTCAGGGTTACGAGCAGTACTTC.

The rearrangement uses TRBV4-2 and TRBJ2-1, with TRBD2 matching over 7 bases. The J segment lost 7 bases and the V segment lost 0 bases, leaving 12 bases of the junction unmatched. Germline assignment: CDR1 LGHNA and CDR2 YNFKEQ. The CDR3 is made up of 17 amino acids. The CDR3: CASSQELGGGFLNEQFF. For the CDR3, the DNA is TGTGCCAGCAGCCAAGAGCTGGGGGGGGGTTTTCTTAATGAGCAGTTCTTC.

V is TRBV6-1 and J is TRBJ1-5, with a weak D call TRBD1 (6 bases). Trimming removed 2 bases from V and 6 bases from J, with 14 bases in between. Germline V gene sequence: CDR1 MNHNS, CDR2 SASEGT. The CDR3 has 15 residues. The CDR3 here is CASSELRGEGQPQHF. CDR3 nucleotide sequence: TGTGCCAGCAGTGAATTGAGGGGGGAGGGTCAGCCCCAGCATTTT.

The chain combines TRBV10-3 with TRBJ1-1, with a possible D match to TRBD1 (5 bases). Germline V lookup: CDR1 ENHRY, CDR2 SYGVKD. Trimming took 4 bases from V and 3 from J, leaving 9 bases between them. The CDR3 contains 13 residues. The CDR3 nucleotides read TGTGCCATCAGTGCGGGGGTGGACACTGAAGCTTTCTTT. Translation gives CAISAGVDTEAFF.

The genes are TRBV30 and TRBJ2-7, with 9 bases lining up with TRBD1. V shed 3 bases, J shed 2 bases, and the junction held 5 bases outside the gene matches. CDR3 size: 14 residues. The germline V gene encodes CDR1 GTSNPN and CDR2 SVGIG (reference sequence). The CDR3 DNA is TGTGCCTGGAGCATTAGGACAGGGGCCTACGAGCAGTACTTC. Its protein product is CAWSIRTGAYEQYF.

The J gene is TRBJ2-1, the V gene TRBV20-1, with 9 bases identical to TRBD2. Trimming removed 3 bases from V and 7 bases from J; junction bases left unmatched: 7. The CDR3 runs 14 residues. Germline V gene data show CDR1 as DFQATT and CDR2 as SNEGSKA (reference sequence). CDR3 in DNA: TGCAGTGCTAGTCGTCTAGCGGGAAATAATGAGCAGTTCTTC. Encoded protein: CSASRLAGNNEQFF.

The chain links TRBV6-5 to TRBJ1-3; D gene ambiguous. The V end was cut by 2 bases, the J end by 0 bases, with 8 bases between. The germline V gene has CDR1 MNHEY and CDR2 SVGAGI. The CDR3 totals 15 residues. The CDR3 here is CASSYGAGSGNTIYF. CDR3 nucleotide sequence: TGTGCCAGCAGTTACGGAGCGGGCTCTGGAAACACCATATATTTT.

Many counts were recorded for this clone. The chain is built from TRBV6-5 and TRBJ2-2; 8 bases match TRBD2. The V and J ends lost 6 bases and 4 bases, in that order; junction bases with no gene match: 7. This CDR3 is built from 15 residues. Germline V gene data show CDR1 as MNHEY and CDR2 as SVGAGI. CDR3 sequence reads: CASSREGGATGELFF. The CDR3 DNA sequence: TGTGCCAGCAGCCGGGAGGGTGGGGCCACCGGGGAGCTGTTTTTT.

The chain carries TRBV9 and TRBJ2-3, with TRBD2 as a possible D gene (6 bases). The CDR3 length is 16 residues. Germline CDR1 SGDLS, CDR2 YYNGEE. V lost 0 bases to trimming and J lost 3 bases, with 14 bases between them. The CDR3 sequence is CASSVEHGGLTDTQYF. The CDR3 DNA reads TGTGCCAGCAGCGTAGAGCATGGAGGGTTAACAGATACGCAGTATTTT.

This chain connects TRBV4-1 to TRBJ2-7, with 12 bases fitting TRBD2. CDR1 MGHRA and CDR2 YSYEKL come from the germline V gene. This CDR3 has 15 amino acids. With 5 bases clipped from V and 2 bases from J, the junction kept 4 bases outside the gene matches. The CDR3 spells CASSSTSGSTYEQYV. The CDR3 DNA reads TGCGCCAGCAGCTCGACTAGCGGGAGCACCTACGAGCAGTACGTC.

The V call is TRBV3-1 (or the pseudogene TRBV3-2), the J call TRBJ2-7; D gene unclear. Trimming removed 1 base at V and 1 base at J, with 11 bases between. The CDR3 has 15 residues. Germline assignment: CDR1 LGHDT and CDR2 YNNKEL (reference sequence). CDR3 nucleotide sequence: TGTGCCAGCAGCCAAGGAGGTATCCCTTCCTACGAGCAGTACTTC. This codes for CASSQGGIPSYEQYF.

The rearrangement uses TRBV2 and TRBJ1-2; D is perhaps TRBD1 (5 bases). V gave up 6 bases and J gave up 5 bases, with 7 bases separating them. The CDR3 extends over 11 amino acids. CDR1 SNHLY and CDR2 FYNNEI come from the germline V gene. The CDR3 DNA reads as TGTGCCAGCAGGGCAGGGTATGGCTACACCTTC. Protein product: CASRAGYGYTF. The entire variable domain, with the rest obtained from reference TRBV2 and TRBJ1-2, is as follows: EPEVTQTPSHQVTQMGQEVILRCVPISNHLYFYWYRQILGQKVEFLVSFYNNEISEKSEIFDDQFSVERPDGSNFTLKIRSTKLEDSAMYFCASRAGYGYTFGSGTRLTVV.

This clone was detected only once. V usage is TRBV5-6 and J usage is TRBJ2-7, with D possibly TRBD2 on 6 matching bases. Germline V lookup: CDR1 SGHDT, CDR2 YYEEEE. CDR3 size: 14 residues. V dropped 4 bases and J dropped 0 bases, with 11 bases sitting between them. CDR3 residues: CASSPRGSSYEQYF. The CDR3 DNA reads TGTGCCAGCAGCCCCCGGGGGAGCTCCTACGAGCAGTACTTC.

The chain links TRBV5-1 to TRBJ2-5, with D perhaps TRBD1 (6 bases). CDR3 length equals 16 residues. Germline CDR1 is SGHRS and CDR2 is YFSETQ. V lost 3 bases to trimming and J lost 5 bases, with 20 bases between them. CDR3: CASSSPPSGVQETQYF. In DNA, the CDR3 is TGCGCCAGCAGCTCGCCACCTTCAGGGGTTCAGGAGACCCAGTACTTC.